This TCR beta chain was recorded in a study of CD8 T cells in ankylosing spondylitis (dated by TCRdb to the late 2010s). Describing the broader study: The study profiled T cell receptor beta repertoires in healthy donors and ankylosing spondylitis patients to find disease-linked TCR variants. The full study cohort was made up of about 25 ankylosing spondylitis patients and about a hundred healthy donors. Peripheral blood was sampled, and synovial fluid was additionally collected from ankylosing spondylitis patients.

This sample was sequenced with an Illumina HiSeq 2500. Quantitative 5'-RACE with molecular barcodes was the method used to prepare the TCR beta libraries. As for the original processing: To identify disease-linked TCR variants, a new computational method was used, one built on a probabilistic model of VDJ rearrangement. TCRdb trimmed public reads at Q25 via fastp, called clones via MiXCR and kept in-frame beta chains. Every entry covers one CDR3 protein and lists the most common genes and DNA from its rows. These V and J calls derive from TCRdb rather than the authors' analysis. The sample table lists about 330,000 distinct CDR3 sequences, 8% of them with a count of one. The top ten clonotypes cover 13% to 15% of the sample. Beyond this particular receptor, the publication reports: Blood from ankylosing spondylitis patients appeared to be characterized by a TCR beta motif composed of about eight highly homologous amino acid variants. In peripheral blood, the disease-linked clones were found at relatively low frequencies and had a CD8+ phenotype. The disease-linked clones were reported to be significantly enriched in matched synovial fluid samples from ankylosing spondylitis patients. Some TCR beta motif variants had previously been reported in synovial fluid and blood of reactive arthritis patients, which suggested common disease-initiation mechanisms.

CDR3 length: 15 amino acids, cysteine to phenylalanine. The sequence is cut down to CDR3 DNA, 45 bases in frame from base 1. Relative to germline, V is 4 bases shorter and J is 0 bases shorter, with 12 bases between their ends. Based on the germline V gene (reference sequence), the CDR1 and CDR2 sequences are MNHEY and SMNVEV. Only a few counts were recorded for this clonotype. Its specific antigen is unknown. The record has no base qualities; no much larger clone is one base away. The clonotype comes from a male donor with ankylosing spondylitis. Recombination connected TRBV27 to TRBJ1-2; perhaps TRBD1 is the D gene, with 5 bases matching. The sample was blood, either unsorted or a sorted T cell fraction (not recorded which). In nucleotides, the sequence is TGTGCCAGCAGTTGGGGGACGGATTCTAACTATGGCTACACCTTC. Its protein product is CASSWGTDSNYGYTF.